This T cell receptor beta chain was obtained from a study of cytomegalovirus exposure and HLA in healthy donors (dated by TCRdb to the late 2010s). Background for the entire study: In an earlier analysis of under 750 of the donors, 276 Gb of sequence data and 120 million or so unique TCR beta sequences from approximately 180 million T cells were reported. The T cell repertoires of under 700 subjects were profiled by immunosequencing and related to cytomegalovirus serostatus. Of the 398 genotyped donors, about 80% fell in the genetic ancestry cluster associated with self-reported Caucasian donors. Among about 400 genotyped donors of the cohort, an average of roughly 230,000 unique TCR beta nucleotide sequences was sequenced per donor, of which about 19% were non-productive. A later analysis re-analyzed previously published TCR beta repertoires from about 600 donors and added high-resolution HLA genotyping to study TCR occurrence patterns. An early release that covered some 640 HLA-typed donors contained approximately 300 gigabases of sequencing data and 65 million to 100 million unique TCR sequences. Genome-wide SNP genotypes for about 60% of the roughly 670 donors were used in a later genetic analysis, which treated that subset as a discovery cohort. Because of strong linkage in the cohort, five DR-DQ haplotypes were treated as single units for association and clustering. In addition to the first cohort of 666 subjects, a separate validation cohort of 100 to 150 different subjects was used. Donor age, sex, ethnicity and CMV serostatus were collected together with the repertoire data. All discovery cohort repertoires had been generated using a single sequencing platform. Both class I and class II loci were covered by HLA typing, at four-digit resolution. An earlier analysis of 500 to 650 of the donors applied high-throughput TCR beta sequencing to assess whether each TCR beta V gene segment acted as functional or pseudogenic. The aim of the study was to test whether cataloging public T cell receptors could identify signatures of past pathogen exposure. The number of donors typed differed by locus, with about 620-630 for A, B, C, DRB1 and DQB1, around 520 for DQA1, over 600 for DPA1, and approximately 470 for DPB1. In the later analysis, no new phenotypic data were used to find candidate immune exposures; instead, reliance was placed on TCR beta sequences and their occurrence across donors. The study combined high-throughput TCR immunosequencing, statistical association of individual TCRs with disease status, and machine learning to predict cytomegalovirus infection status.

Turning to this clone: No cognate antigen has been identified for it. No per-base quality is available; no much larger clone lies one base away.

V is clipped by 4 bases and J by 2 bases, and the sequence between their germline boundaries is 11 bases long. The germline V gene specifies SGHRS as CDR1 and YFSETQ as CDR2. From the cysteine up to the phenylalanine, the CDR3 has a length of 14 residues. The only DNA kept is the CDR3, 42 bases in frame from the first base. In total, about 650 healthy bone marrow donors made up the cohort. All cohort members were sampled while nominally healthy, although unrecorded immune exposures were likely present. The donor was CMV seropositive and belonged to the group of 250 to 300 seropositive cohort members. A peripheral blood sample was collected from each donor, and TCR beta sequencing was performed on peripheral blood mononuclear cells. The Qiagen DNeasy Blood Extraction Kit was used to extract genomic DNA from the blood cell samples. Broad study findings and their caveats: Several of the top co-occurrence clusters appeared to be linked to parvovirus B19, influenza, CMV and Epstein-Barr virus, according to a later analysis. While some public TCRs were present in many individuals, most TCR sequences turned up only very rarely across donors. A later analysis found that most CMV-associated TCR beta chains appeared HLA-restricted, with HLA associations seemingly driven largely by CMV exposure. Linkage disequilibrium might explain the correlated functional status among segregating V segments, but an unknown experimental factor could not be excluded. Sequencing depth was assumed to be roughly uniform across donors in the presence/absence analyses, though that assumption may not hold. Because HLA typing was unavailable for some donors at each locus, only the typed subset was used in association tests. Only TCR beta chains were sequenced in this cohort, and the absence of alpha or paired-chain data limited detectable features. Assigning TCR associations to individual alleles was difficult when HLA alleles, especially DR and DQ, strongly co-occurred. CMV serostatus was the only immune exposure information available for the cohort. In an earlier analysis of 587 of the donors, most TCR beta V segments were observed in productive rearrangements about 87% or about 30% of the time, broadly matching IMGT annotations. A later genetic analysis reported fewer N-insertions in productive TCRs among donors in an Asian-associated ancestry cluster than the roughly 700-donor mean. Compared with equally common non-associated chains, HLA-associated TCR beta chains in a later analysis were more clonally expanded and had lower generation probabilities. A later genetic analysis associated a missense DCLRE1C variant with V-gene and J-gene trimming of TCR beta chains, and an independent cohort replicated the association. A group of highly shared sequence variants was considered likely to be a technical artifact of the sequencing pipeline. In vitro tests confirmed that a few of the cytomegalovirus-associated TCR beta chains recognize cytomegalovirus antigens. In a later analysis, some 18,000 TCR beta sequences were associated with specific HLA alleles at a false discovery rate of 0.05. In a later analysis, TCR association rates were found to vary across HLA loci, with the most associated TCRs seen for DRB1 alleles and the fewest for HLA-C alleles. Some IMGT-functional V segments, including TRBV6-2 and TRBV6-3, could not be told apart with the 87-base-pair reads, so those segments were excluded. Cytomegalovirus status was reported to be diagnosed by the classifier with high specificity and sensitivity in both the original and validation cohorts. The authors suggested that the approach could potentially be generalized to other disease states and immunological phenotypes. A further reported finding was that TCR beta sequences accurately predicted the HLA-A and HLA-B alleles for most subjects in the first cohort. Because counts were too low, about 18 rarely observed V segments, including chromosome 9 orphons, were excluded from the earlier analysis of some 540 of the donors. In the study, around 150 TCR beta chains were listed as associated with cytomegalovirus.

Receptor libraries were prepared by the immunoSEQ multiplex PCR assay. The multiplex PCR relied on a mix of 60 forward primers for TCR Vbeta segments and 13 reverse primers for TCR Jbeta segments. The CDR3 region of rearranged TCR beta genes was amplified from genomic DNA with a multiplex PCR assay. Amplified TCR beta libraries were sequenced as 87-base-pair reads on the Illumina HiSeq System. The authors' analysis ran thus. Across the 700 or so repertoires, a later analysis counted roughly 77 million unique TCR beta chains, 8.5 million to 12 million of which were shared by at least two donors. Raw reads were error-corrected and collapsed into unique sequences with a nearest-neighbor algorithm that merged closely related sequences to remove PCR and sequencing errors. To assign V, D and J gene segments, CDR3 sequences were aligned to IMGT reference sequences. For a sequence to be retained, a match of at least six nucleotides to both a V gene segment and a J gene segment was required. A rearrangement counted as productive if the CDR3 had no stop codons and remained in frame with V and J, and every other rearrangement counted as non-productive. CDR3 was defined according to IMGT convention as the region running from the second conserved V-encoded cysteine to the conserved J-encoded phenylalanine. In an earlier analysis of around 600 of the donors, sequences lacking an unambiguous match to a single V gene segment were excluded. In an earlier analysis of some 590 of the donors, a V segment was called functional when productive rearrangements were above 56.7%, and segregating when the standard deviation between donors exceeded 5%. A statistical classification framework was developed to diagnose cytomegalovirus status using the catalog of TCR beta chain sequences. A later analysis assigned V and J genes by comparing TCR nucleotide sequences with IMGT/GENE-DB human TR gene sequences. In a later analysis, CDR3 sequences and most-parsimonious VDJ recombination scenarios were assigned using the TCRdist pipeline. In a later analysis, each TCR beta chain was defined by its CDR3 amino acid sequence together with its V-gene family, and reads without a unique V-gene family were excluded. In a later analysis, 500 to 650 highly shared, low-generation-probability nucleotide sequences were removed to address suspected cross-contamination and a sequencing artifact. In a later analysis, a clonal expansion index was calculated for each public chain from normalized within-repertoire ranks of inferred template counts. In a later analysis, generation probabilities were computed using a VDJ recombination model fitted to out-of-frame rearrangements, and the results were checked against IGoR. A later analysis scored TCR-TCR, TCR-HLA and TCR-CMV co-occurrence with hypergeometric tests, applying a repertoire-size bias correction to TCR pairs. False discovery rates were estimated in a later analysis by permuting HLA or CMV assignments 20 times. In a later analysis, co-occurring TCRs were grouped using DBSCAN, with TCRdist sequence similarity added in when clustering inside HLA-allele-positive subsets. Repertoires with fewer than 30,000 or more than 120,000 public chains, plus five repertoires with anomalous nucleotide sharing, were excluded from co-occurrence clustering. As stored in TCRdb, this immuneACCESS dataset retains in-frame rearrangements with V and J assigned. A fraction of the clones does not appear; measured against another copy, unresolved V genes explain less than half of the discrepancy, and the remainder lacks a known reason. V, J and clone size are taken as reported in that table, and D and trimming were inferred from the DNA itself. For this sample the table gives 110,000 or so clones, of which around 70% were detected only once. The top ten clonotypes cover more than 3.5% of the sample.

The origin of this receptor is a middle-aged woman in good health and CMV-seropositive. The chain links TRBV5-1 with TRBJ2-3; possibly the D gene is TRBD2, per 5 matching bases. The sequenced material came from PBMCs. The CDR3 here reads CASSPSQPTDTQYF. The nucleotides are TGCGCCAGCAGCCCTAGCCAGCCCACAGATACGCAGTATTTT.